This TCR beta chain was identified in a study of Tregs in tolerant kidney transplant recipients. Mixed chimerism was transient after nonmyeloablative marrow transplants from related graft donors. The CDR3 spans 14 residues. Germline values: CDR1 LGHNA, CDR2 YSLEER. With 5 bases clipped from V and 4 bases from J, the junction kept 6 bases outside the gene matches. Libraries were prepared by immunoSEQ multiplex PCR; TCRdb keeps only in-frame clonotypes and omits some of them. The sample shows about 21,000 clones, approximately 84% of them seen only once. The TCR sequence derives from a human patient who received a combined kidney and bone marrow transplant. Part of the T cell pool may stem from the graft donor. V is TRBV4-3 and J is TRBJ1-2; 8 bases line up with TRBD1. The sample was CD8+ T cells from blood (PBMCs), taken 6 months after the transplant. CDR3 nucleotides: TGCGCCAGCAGCATCGCAGGGGGCGTCTATGGCTACACCTTC. Translating it yields CASSIAGGVYGYTF.